Listed below are T cell receptor beta chains from one sample, sequenced in a study of CD8 T cells in ankylosing spondylitis. TCRdb recomputed calls from the 5' RACE reads with MiXCR, one row per CDR3 protein. The table has approximately 250,000 distinct CDR3 sequences, 10% to 13% seen once; the top ten hold less than 3%. Sequences were obtained from blood, either unsorted or a sorted T cell fraction (not recorded which). All receptors come from a male donor with ankylosing spondylitis or in good health (not recorded which). Both conserved end residues are trimmed from each CDR3. The order of the fields is CDR3 protein, V gene, J gene.

cdr3_aa: ASSGDRGWPDGYT
v_call: TRBV9
j_call: TRBJ1-2

cdr3_aa: ASSATSGFYNEQF
v_call: TRBV12-3/TRBV12-4
j_call: TRBJ2-1

cdr3_aa: SAYDRDEKLF
v_call: TRBV20-1
j_call: TRBJ1-4

cdr3_aa: ASSQERAGNTGELF
v_call: TRBV14
j_call: TRBJ2-2

cdr3_aa: ASSMLASGGNEQF
v_call: TRBV19
j_call: TRBJ2-1

cdr3_aa: SATRLAGEQETQY
v_call: TRBV20-1
j_call: TRBJ2-5

cdr3_aa: ASSQGWDPLQY
v_call: TRBV4-2
j_call: TRBJ2-3

cdr3_aa: SAPLGGNYGYT
v_call: TRBV20-1
j_call: TRBJ1-2

cdr3_aa: ASSPLPGLAGGKNIQY
v_call: TRBV7-8
j_call: TRBJ2-4

cdr3_aa: ASSRDSSSYEQY
v_call: TRBV5-1
j_call: TRBJ2-7

cdr3_aa: ASSENVAISNQPQH
v_call: TRBV6-1
j_call: TRBJ1-5

cdr3_aa: SAEGRDTNQPQH
v_call: TRBV20-1
j_call: TRBJ1-5

cdr3_aa: ASSQSQGAAF
v_call: TRBV4-1
j_call: TRBJ1-1

cdr3_aa: ASSLGGQGKYGYT
v_call: TRBV5-1
j_call: TRBJ1-2

cdr3_aa: ASSSRGPANTGELF
v_call: TRBV5-1
j_call: TRBJ2-2

cdr3_aa: TSSQDRGVTYEQY
v_call: TRBV1
j_call: TRBJ2-7

cdr3_aa: ASSFEAAEQY
v_call: TRBV5-6
j_call: TRBJ2-7